The 2 T cell receptor beta chains below come from one sample, sequenced in a study of T cell repertoires in cytomegalovirus infection. Using its own MiXCR run on the reads, TCRdb lists one record per CDR3 protein. The sample includes about 770,000 distinct CDR3 sequences, 29% of them seen just once. These TCRs' antigens remain unknown. Specimen: cultured CD8+ T cells from PBMCs, collected from culture after CMV antigen stimulation. The receptors originated from a human donor in good health (CMV status not recorded). Some clones in this sample may be carry-over from other donors' samples.

This clonotype was seen many times. V is TRBV4-1 and J is TRBJ2-1; TRBD2 matches 13 bases. V was clipped by 0 bases and J by 12 bases; unmatched bases: 5. This CDR3 is 15 amino acids long. The germline gives CDR1 MGHRA, CDR2 YSYEKL. DNA for the CDR3: TGCGCCAGCAGCCAAGATCGCGGACTAGCGGGGGTGCAGTTCTTC. Its translation is CASSQDRGLAGVQFF.

The table lists this clonotype with a few counts. This chain links TRBV6-5 with TRBJ1-4, with 8 positions matching TRBD1. The CDR3 runs to 15 residues. CDR1 and CDR2 from the germline V gene are MNHEY and SVGAGI. J lost 6 bases, V lost 5 bases, and 8 bases had no gene match. CDR3 amino acids: CASSDPRTGYEKLFF. The DNA for the CDR3 is TGTGCCAGCAGTGACCCGAGGACAGGGTATGAAAAACTGTTTTTT.